Listed below are T cell receptor beta chains from one sample, sequenced in a study of cytomegalovirus exposure and HLA in healthy donors. The table came from immunoSEQ multiplex PCR; TCRdb's copy has only in-frame clones and leaves some out. The data contain some 110,000 clones, roughly 85% of them singletons. The sample was PBMCs. These receptors came from a man under 40 in good health and CMV-seropositive. Both conserved end residues are trimmed from each CDR3. The D gene is left open where the match is weak. Clone size appears in some rows only: once, few, many, or a class for an expanded clone.

clone size	D gene	V gene	CDR3 protein
-	-	TRBV2	ASKRGSGNEQF
-	TRBD1	TRBV5-1	ASGPGQLGNEQF
-	-	TRBV29-1	SVPRGGHEQF
-	-	TRBV5-1	ASSLVTGSQNIQY
-	-	TRBV27	ASSLWGRGDGYT
-	-	TRBV28	ASSTPGQRVLTNTQY
-	-	TRBV5-1	ASSLHTQETQY
-	-	TRBV4-2	ASSQDPRGAPYEQY
-	TRBD1	TRBV30	AWIPLDRDRLLSYT
-	-	TRBV14	ASSQQGFGEQY
-	TRBD1	TRBV11-3	ASSWRTGSSYNEQF
-	TRBD1	TRBV28	ASSLFGTGVGNEQF
-	TRBD2	TRBV5-1	ASSPPLAGGNIQY
-	-	TRBV5-4	ASSEDTDTQY
-	TRBD2	TRBV6-6	ASAYPGLAGAEQF
-	TRBD2	TRBV4-1	ASSGRTSGFTDTQY
-	-	TRBV10-1	ASSERRRQTTGELF
few	TRBD2	TRBV11-2	ASSSIRSGSSYNEQF
-	-	TRBV7-2	ASSHGGRTDTQY
-	TRBD2	TRBV5-1	ASSLISSGGTDTQY
few	-	TRBV7-9	ASSLSGNTEAF
-	TRBD1	TRBV15	ATSRGDRATQGYT
few	TRBD1	TRBV30	AWSSSGDRDEKLF
-	-	TRBV10-3	AIRNTVSGNTIY
few	-	TRBV2	ASSEAAGYT
-	-	TRBV19	ASIGTGSNEKLF
-	TRBD1	TRBV7-3	ASSLFGQASYEQY
once	-	TRBV28	ASSFGTRNYGYT
-	-	TRBV19	AAGEGETQY
-	TRBD2	TRBV28	ASSLPGGAKYEQY
few	-	TRBV7-7	ASSLGGASGYT
-	-	TRBV4-2	ASSQDLAMHEQF
-	TRBD1	TRBV6-6	ASRGRSGGNQPQH
-	TRBD1	TRBV27	ASSLGQGASNQPQH
-	-	TRBV9	ASSVAGLQGQPQH
-	-	TRBV5-1	ASSLGTSGAYEQY
-	-	TRBV18	ASSPSPPGYTEAF
once	TRBD2	TRBV12-5	ASGLPSGRATDTQY
-	-	TRBV29-1	SVVPPGLSYEQY
-	-	TRBV5-1	ASRGSGQETQY
-	TRBD2	TRBV7-3	ASSELAGGPDTQY
-	-	TRBV7-9	ASSLPGRGDYGYT
-	TRBD2	TRBV6-5	ASSYEGGPEQF
-	-	TRBV28	ASSSPGTNEKLF
-	TRBD2	TRBV7-9	ASSLAPREATDTQY
few	TRBD2	TRBV29-1	SARTSRTGGYEQY
few	TRBD1	TRBV28	ASSPGGRAYEAF
-	TRBD1	TRBV5-5	ASSSFTGGDQPQH
-	-	TRBV27	ASSLRGSYNSPLH
-	TRBD2	TRBV5-1	ASSLSQAGGNNEQF
-	TRBD1	TRBV5-1	ASSQTTGPLQETQY
-	TRBD1	TRBV7-9	ASSKWTGLPGNTGELF
once	-	TRBV25-1	ASSDEVGYEQY
few	-	TRBV5-1	ASSLGDSDTGELF
few	-	TRBV29-1	SVETGTYEQY